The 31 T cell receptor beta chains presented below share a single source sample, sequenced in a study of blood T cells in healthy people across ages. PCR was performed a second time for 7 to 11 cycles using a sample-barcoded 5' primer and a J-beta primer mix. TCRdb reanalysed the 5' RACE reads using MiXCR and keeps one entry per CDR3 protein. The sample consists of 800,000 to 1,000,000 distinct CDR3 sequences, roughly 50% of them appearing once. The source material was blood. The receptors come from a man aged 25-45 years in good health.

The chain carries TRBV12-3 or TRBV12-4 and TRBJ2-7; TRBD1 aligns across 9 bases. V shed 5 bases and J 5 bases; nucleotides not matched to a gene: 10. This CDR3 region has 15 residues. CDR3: CASSLRGTGINEQYF. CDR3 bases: TGTGCCAGCAGTCTTAGGGGGACAGGGATCAACGAGCAGTACTTC.

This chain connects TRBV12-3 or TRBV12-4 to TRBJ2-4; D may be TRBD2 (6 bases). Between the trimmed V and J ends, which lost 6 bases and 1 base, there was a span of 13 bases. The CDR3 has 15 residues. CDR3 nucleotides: TGTGCCAGCAGCTCCAGGGAGGAGGCCAAAAACATTCAGTACTTC. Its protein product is CASSSREEAKNIQYF.

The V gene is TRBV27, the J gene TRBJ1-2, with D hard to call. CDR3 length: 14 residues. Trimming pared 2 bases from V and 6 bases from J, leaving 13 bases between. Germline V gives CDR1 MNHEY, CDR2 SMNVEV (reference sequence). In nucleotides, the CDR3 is TGTGCCAGCAGTTTAAGAGTGGCGAGGGATGGCTACACCTTC. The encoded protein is CASSLRVARDGYTF.

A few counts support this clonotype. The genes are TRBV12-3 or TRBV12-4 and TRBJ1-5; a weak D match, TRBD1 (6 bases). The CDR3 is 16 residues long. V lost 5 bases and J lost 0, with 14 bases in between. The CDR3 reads CASSPQGSYSNQPQHF. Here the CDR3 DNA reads TGTGCCAGCAGTCCACAGGGCTCTTATAGCAATCAGCCCCAGCATTTT.

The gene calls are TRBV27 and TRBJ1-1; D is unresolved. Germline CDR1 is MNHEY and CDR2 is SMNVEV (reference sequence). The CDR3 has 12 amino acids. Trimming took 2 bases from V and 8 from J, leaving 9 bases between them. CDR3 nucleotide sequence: TGTGCCAGCAGTTTACGGAGTGGAGAAGCTTTCTTT. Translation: CASSLRSGEAFF.

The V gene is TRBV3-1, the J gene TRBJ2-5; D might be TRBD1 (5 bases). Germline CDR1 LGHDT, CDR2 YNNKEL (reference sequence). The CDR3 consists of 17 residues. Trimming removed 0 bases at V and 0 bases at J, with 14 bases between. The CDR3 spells CASSQESWTPYQETQYF. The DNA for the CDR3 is TGTGCCAGCAGCCAAGAAAGCTGGACACCGTACCAAGAGACCCAGTACTTC.

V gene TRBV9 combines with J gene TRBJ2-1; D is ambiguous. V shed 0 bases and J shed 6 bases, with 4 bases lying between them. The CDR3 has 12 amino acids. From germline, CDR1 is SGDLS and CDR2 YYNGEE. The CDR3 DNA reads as TGTGCCAGCAGCGTAGCCCCCAATGAGCAGTTCTTC. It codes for CASSVAPNEQFF.

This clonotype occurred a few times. The CDR3 DNA follows: TGTGCCAGCAACTCGGGGAACTCCTACAATGAGCAGTTCTTC. Encoded protein: CASNSGNSYNEQFF. The chain employs TRBV5-5 and TRBJ2-1; D perhaps matches TRBD2 (5 bases). This CDR3 region has 14 residues. In germline, CDR1 is SGHKS, CDR2 YYEKEE (reference sequence). Trimming shortened V by 6 bases and J by 0 bases, and 10 bases separated the two germline ends.

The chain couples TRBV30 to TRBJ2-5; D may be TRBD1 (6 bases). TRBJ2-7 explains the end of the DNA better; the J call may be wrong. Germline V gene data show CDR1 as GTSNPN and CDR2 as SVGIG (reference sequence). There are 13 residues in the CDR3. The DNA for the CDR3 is TGTGCCTGGAGGACAGGTCTCTCCTACGAGCAGTACTTC. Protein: CAWRTGLSYEQYF.

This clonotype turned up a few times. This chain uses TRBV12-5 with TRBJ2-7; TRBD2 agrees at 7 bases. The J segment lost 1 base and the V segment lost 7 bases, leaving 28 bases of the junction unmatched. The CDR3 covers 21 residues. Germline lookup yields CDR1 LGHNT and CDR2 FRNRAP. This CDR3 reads CASERDVSGRGISQGSYEQYF. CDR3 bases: TGTGCTAGTGAGCGAGACGTCTCCGGGCGGGGGATTTCTCAGGGATCCTACGAGCAGTACTTC.

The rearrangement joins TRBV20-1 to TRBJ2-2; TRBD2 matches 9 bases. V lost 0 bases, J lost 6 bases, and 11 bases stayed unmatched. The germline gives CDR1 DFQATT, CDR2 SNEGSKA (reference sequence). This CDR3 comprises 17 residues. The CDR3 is CSARDLPLAGSAGELFF. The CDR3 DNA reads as TGCAGTGCTAGAGATCTGCCCCTAGCGGGGTCTGCCGGGGAGCTGTTTTTT.

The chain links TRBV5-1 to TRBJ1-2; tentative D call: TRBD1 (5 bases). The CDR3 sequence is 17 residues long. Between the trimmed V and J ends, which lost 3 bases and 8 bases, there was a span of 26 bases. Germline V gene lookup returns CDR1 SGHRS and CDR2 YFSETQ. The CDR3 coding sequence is TGCGCCAGCAGCTCACGATCACAACTCGGGACGGAGGCGGGCTACACCTTC. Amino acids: CASSSRSQLGTEAGYTF.

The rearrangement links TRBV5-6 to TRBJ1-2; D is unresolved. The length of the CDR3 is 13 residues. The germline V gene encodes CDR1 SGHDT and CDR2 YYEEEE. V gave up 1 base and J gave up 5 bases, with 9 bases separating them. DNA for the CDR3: TGTGCCAGCAGCTTGAATCGTCAGTATGGCTACACCTTC. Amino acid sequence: CASSLNRQYGYTF.

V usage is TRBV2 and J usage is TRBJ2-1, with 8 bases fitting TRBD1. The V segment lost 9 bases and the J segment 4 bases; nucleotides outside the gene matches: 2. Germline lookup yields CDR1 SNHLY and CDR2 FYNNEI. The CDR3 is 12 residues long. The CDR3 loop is CARGQVYNEQFF. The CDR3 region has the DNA TGTGCCAGGGGACAGGTGTACAATGAGCAGTTCTTC.

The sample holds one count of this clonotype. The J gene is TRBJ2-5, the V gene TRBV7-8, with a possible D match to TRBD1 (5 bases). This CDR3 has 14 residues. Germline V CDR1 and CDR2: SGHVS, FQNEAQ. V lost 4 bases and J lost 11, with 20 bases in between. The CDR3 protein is CASSSGPLAYVQYF. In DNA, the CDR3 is TGTGCCAGCAGCTCAGGGCCTCTGGCCTACGTGCAGTACTTC.

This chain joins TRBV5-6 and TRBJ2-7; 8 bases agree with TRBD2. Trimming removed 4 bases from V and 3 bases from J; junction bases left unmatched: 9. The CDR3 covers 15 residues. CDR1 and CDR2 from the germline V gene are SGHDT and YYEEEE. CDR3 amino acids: CASSPAGLVGYEQYF. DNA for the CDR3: TGTGCCAGCAGCCCAGCGGGACTAGTGGGCTACGAGCAGTACTTC.

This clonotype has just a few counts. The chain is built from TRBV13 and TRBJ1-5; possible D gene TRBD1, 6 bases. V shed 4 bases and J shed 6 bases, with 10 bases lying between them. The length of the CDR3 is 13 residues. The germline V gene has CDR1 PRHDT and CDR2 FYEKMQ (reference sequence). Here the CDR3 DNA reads TGTGCCAGCAGCTCGCAGGGGTTTCAGCCCCAGCATTTT. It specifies CASSSQGFQPQHF.

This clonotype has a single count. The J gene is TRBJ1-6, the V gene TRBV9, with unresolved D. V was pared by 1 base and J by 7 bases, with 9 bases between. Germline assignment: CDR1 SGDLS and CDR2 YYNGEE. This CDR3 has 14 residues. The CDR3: CASSVHWENSPLHF. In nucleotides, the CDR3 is TGTGCCAGCAGCGTACATTGGGAGAATTCACCCCTCCACTTT.

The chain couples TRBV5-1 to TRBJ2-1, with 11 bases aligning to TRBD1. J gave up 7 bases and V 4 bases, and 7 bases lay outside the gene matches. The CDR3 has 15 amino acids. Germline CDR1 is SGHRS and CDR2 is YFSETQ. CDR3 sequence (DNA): TGCGCCAGCAGCACAGGACAGGGGGCGCGGAATGAGCAGTTCTTC. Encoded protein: CASSTGQGARNEQFF.

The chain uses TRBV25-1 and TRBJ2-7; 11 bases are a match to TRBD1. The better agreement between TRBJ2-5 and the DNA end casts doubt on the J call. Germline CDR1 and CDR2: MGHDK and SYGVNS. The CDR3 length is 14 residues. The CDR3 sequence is CASSGTGGWETQYF. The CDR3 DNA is TGTGCCAGCAGTGGGACAGGGGGCTGGGAGACCCAGTACTTC.

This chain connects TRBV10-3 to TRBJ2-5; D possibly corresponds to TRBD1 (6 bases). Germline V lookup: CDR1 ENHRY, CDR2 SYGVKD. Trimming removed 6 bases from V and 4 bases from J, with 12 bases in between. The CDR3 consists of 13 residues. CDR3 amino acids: CAISDSGVETQYF. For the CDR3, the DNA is TGTGCCATCAGCGATTCAGGGGTAGAGACCCAGTACTTC.

CDR3 in DNA: TGTGCCAGCACTACGGACAGGGCTGGTGGCTACACCTTC. Amino acids: CASTTDRAGGYTF. The chain employs TRBV28 and TRBJ1-2, with 8 nucleotides matching TRBD1. V lost 7 bases to trimming and J lost 7 bases; unmatched junction nucleotides: 8. The germline V gene has CDR1 MDHEN and CDR2 SYDVKM. The CDR3 runs to 13 residues.

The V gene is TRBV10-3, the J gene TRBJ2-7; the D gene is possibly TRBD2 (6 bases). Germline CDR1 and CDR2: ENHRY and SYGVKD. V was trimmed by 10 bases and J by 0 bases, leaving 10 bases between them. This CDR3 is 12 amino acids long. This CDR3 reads CATAGTSYEQYF. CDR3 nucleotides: TGTGCCACGGCGGGAACCTCCTACGAGCAGTACTTC.

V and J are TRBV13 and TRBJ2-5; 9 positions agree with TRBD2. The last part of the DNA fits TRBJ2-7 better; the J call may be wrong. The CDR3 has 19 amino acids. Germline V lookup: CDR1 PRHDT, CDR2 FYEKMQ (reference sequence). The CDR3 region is CASSLESPYDSGGSYEQYF. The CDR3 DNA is TGTGCCAGCAGCTTAGAGTCCCCCTACGATAGCGGGGGAAGTTACGAGCAGTACTTC.

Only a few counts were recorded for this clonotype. This CDR3 is CSARIGLAGGRGYLADTQYF. DNA for the CDR3: TGCAGTGCTAGAATCGGACTAGCGGGGGGGCGTGGGTATTTAGCAGATACGCAGTATTTT. The chain carries TRBV20-1 and TRBJ2-3; 15 bases line up with TRBD2. The CDR3 is made up of 20 amino acids. In germline, CDR1 is DFQATT, CDR2 SNEGSKA (reference sequence). Trimming at V came to 2 bases and at J to 4 bases, leaving 16 bases not matched to a gene.

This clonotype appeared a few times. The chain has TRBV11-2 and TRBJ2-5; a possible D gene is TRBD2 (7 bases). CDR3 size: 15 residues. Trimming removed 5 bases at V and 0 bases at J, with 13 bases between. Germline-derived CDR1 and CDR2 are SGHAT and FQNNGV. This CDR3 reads CASSRGGTNQETQYF. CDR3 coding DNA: TGTGCCAGCAGCCGAGGGGGGACTAACCAAGAGACCCAGTACTTC.

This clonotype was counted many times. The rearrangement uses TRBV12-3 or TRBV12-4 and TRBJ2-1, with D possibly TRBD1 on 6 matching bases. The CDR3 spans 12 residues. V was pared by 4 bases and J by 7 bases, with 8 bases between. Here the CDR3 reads CASSSRGNEQFF. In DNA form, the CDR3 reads TGTGCCAGCAGTTCTAGGGGGAATGAGCAGTTCTTC.

The CDR3 reads CASSEKGFFGNQPQHF. CDR3 bases: TGTGCCAGCAGTGAAAAGGGGTTTTTTGGCAATCAGCCCCAGCATTTT. V and J are TRBV25-1 and TRBJ1-5; the D gene is possibly TRBD1 (5 bases). CDR1 and CDR2 from the germline V gene are MGHDK and SYGVNS. Trimming removed 2 bases at V and 2 bases at J, with 13 bases between. There are 16 residues in the CDR3.

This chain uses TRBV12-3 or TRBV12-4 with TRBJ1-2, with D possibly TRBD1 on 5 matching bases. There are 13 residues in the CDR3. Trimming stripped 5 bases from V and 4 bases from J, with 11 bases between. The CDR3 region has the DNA TGTGCCAGCAGTCGGAGGGACGGCTATGGCTACACCTTC. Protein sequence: CASSRRDGYGYTF.

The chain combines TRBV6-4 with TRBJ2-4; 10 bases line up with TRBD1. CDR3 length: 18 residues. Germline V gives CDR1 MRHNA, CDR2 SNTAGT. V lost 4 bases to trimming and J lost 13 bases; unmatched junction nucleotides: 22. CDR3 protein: CASSVHLRQGAFRNGQYF. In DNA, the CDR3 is TGTGCCAGCAGTGTCCACCTACGACAGGGGGCTTTTAGAAACGGGCAGTACTTC.

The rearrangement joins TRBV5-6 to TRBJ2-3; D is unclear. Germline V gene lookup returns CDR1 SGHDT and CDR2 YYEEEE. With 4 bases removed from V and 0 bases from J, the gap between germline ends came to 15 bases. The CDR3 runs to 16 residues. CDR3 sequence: CASSLPTDTSTDTQYF. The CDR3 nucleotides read TGTGCCAGCAGCCTCCCGACTGATACTAGCACAGATACGCAGTATTTT.